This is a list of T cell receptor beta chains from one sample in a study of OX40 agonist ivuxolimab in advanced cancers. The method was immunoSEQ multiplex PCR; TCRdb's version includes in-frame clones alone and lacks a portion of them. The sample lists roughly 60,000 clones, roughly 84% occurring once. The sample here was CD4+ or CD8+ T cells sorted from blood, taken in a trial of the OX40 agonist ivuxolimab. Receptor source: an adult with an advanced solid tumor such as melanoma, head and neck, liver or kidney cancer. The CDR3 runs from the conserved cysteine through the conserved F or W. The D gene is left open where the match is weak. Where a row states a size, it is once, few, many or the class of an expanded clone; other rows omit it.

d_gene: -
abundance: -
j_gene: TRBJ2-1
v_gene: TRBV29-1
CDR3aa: CSVEDLHGTPNEQFF
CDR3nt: TGCAGCGTTGAAGATCTTCATGGGACTCCCAATGAGCAGTTCTTC

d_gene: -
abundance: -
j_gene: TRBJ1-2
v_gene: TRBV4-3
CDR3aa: CASSQDPIGSSIGYTF
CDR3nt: TGCGCCAGCAGCCAAGATCCAATCGGTTCCTCTATCGGCTACACCTTC

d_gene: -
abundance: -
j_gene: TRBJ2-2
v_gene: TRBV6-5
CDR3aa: CASSYQTGELFF
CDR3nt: TGTGCCAGCAGTTACCAAACCGGGGAGCTGTTTTTT

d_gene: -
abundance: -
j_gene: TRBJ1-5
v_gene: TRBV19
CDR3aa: CASSRAEYQPQHF
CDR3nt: TGTGCCAGTAGCCGGGCTGAATATCAGCCCCAGCATTTT

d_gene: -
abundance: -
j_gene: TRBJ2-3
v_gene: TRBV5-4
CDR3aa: CASSTPDSTDTQYF
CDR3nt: TGTGCCAGCAGCACACCCGACAGTACAGATACGCAGTATTTT

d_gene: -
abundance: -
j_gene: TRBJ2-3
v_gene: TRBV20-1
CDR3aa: CSARISDTQYF
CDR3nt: TGCAGTGCTAGAATTAGTGATACGCAGTATTTT

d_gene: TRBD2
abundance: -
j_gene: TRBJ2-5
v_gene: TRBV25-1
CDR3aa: CASSAASGRVETQYF
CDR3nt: TGTGCCAGCAGTGCGGCTAGCGGGAGGGTAGAGACCCAGTACTTC

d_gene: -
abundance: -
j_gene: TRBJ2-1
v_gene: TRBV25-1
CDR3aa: CASSTTGEQFF
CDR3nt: TGTGCCAGCAGTACCACAGGCGAGCAGTTCTTC

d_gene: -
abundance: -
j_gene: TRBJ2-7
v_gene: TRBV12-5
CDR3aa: CASGPRSYEQYF
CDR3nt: TGTGCTAGTGGTCCGCGATCCTACGAGCAGTACTTC

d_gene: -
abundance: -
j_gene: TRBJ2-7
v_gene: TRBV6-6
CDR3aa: CASLGGGAHEQYF
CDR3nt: TGTGCCAGCCTCGGAGGGGGGGCCCACGAGCAGTACTTC

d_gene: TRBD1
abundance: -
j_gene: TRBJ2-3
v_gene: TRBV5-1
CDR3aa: CASSAGTGGFTDTQYF
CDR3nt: TGCGCCAGCAGCGCGGGGACAGGGGGTTTCACAGATACGCAGTATTTT

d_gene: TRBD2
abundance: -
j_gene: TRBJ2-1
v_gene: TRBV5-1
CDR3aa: CASSRIPGLDYNEQFF
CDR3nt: TGCGCCAGCAGCCGCATCCCGGGACTAGATTACAATGAGCAGTTCTTC

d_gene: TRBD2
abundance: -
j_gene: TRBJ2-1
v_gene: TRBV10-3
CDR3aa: CAISPRLAGGPSSYNEQFF
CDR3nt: TGTGCCATCAGCCCCAGACTAGCGGGGGGGCCTAGCTCCTACAATGAGCAGTTCTTC

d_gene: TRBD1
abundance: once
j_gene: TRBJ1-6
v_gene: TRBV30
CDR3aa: CAWTGGPLGSPLHF
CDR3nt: TGTGCCTGGACAGGGGGCCCCTTGGGGTCACCCCTCCACTTT

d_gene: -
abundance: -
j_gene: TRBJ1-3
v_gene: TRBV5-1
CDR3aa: CASSPVGGGNTIYF
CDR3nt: TGCGCCAGCAGCCCCGTCGGAGGCGGAAACACCATATATTTT

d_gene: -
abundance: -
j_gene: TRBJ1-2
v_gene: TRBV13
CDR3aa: CASSLRGTGDGYTF
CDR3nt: TGTGCCAGCAGCTTAAGGGGTACAGGTGATGGCTACACCTTC

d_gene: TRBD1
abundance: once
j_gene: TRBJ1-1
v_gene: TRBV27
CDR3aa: CASSLTGGAYDTEAFF
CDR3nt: TGTGCCAGCAGTTTAACAGGGGGCGCGTATGACACTGAAGCTTTCTTT

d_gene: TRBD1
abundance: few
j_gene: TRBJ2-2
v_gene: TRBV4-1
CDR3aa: CASRHFSGGGELFF
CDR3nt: TGCGCCAGCCGGCACTTCTCAGGGGGTGGGGAGCTGTTTTTT

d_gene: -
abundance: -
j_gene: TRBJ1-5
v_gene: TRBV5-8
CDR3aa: CASSLWGNSNQPQHF
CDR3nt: TGTGCCAGCAGCTTGTGGGGAAATAGCAATCAGCCCCAGCATTTT

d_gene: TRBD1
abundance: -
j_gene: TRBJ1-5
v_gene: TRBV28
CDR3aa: CASFPGQGDQPQHF
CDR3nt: TGTGCCAGCTTTCCGGGACAGGGTGATCAGCCCCAGCATTTT

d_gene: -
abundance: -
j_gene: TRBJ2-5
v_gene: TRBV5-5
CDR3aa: CASSRGTAEETQYF
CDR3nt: TGTGCCAGCAGCCGAGGGACGGCAGAAGAGACCCAGTACTTC

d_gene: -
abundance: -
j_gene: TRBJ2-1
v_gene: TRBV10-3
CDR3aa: CAISGVYSYNEQFF
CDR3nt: TGTGCCATCAGTGGGGTCTACTCCTACAATGAGCAGTTCTTC

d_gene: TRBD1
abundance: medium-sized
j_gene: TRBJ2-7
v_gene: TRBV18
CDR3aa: CASSPQGTGGEQYF
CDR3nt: TGTGCCAGCTCACCGCAAGGGACAGGGGGCGAGCAGTACTTC

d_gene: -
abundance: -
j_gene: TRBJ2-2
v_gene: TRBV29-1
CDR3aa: CSAQGFTGELFF
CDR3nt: TGCAGCGCCCAGGGGTTCACCGGGGAGCTGTTTTTT

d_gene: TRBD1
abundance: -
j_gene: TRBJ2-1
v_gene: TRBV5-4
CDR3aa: CASSKGQGDWEQFF
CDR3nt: TGTGCCAGCAGCAAGGGACAGGGAGATTGGGAGCAGTTCTTC

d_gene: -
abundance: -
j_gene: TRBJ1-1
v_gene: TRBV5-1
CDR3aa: CASSLESAEAFF
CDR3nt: TGCGCCAGCAGCTTGGAGTCGGCTGAAGCTTTCTTT

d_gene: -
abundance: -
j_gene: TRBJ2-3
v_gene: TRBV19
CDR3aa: CASSHSHTDTQYF
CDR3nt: TGTGCCAGTAGTCACAGCCACACAGATACGCAGTATTTT

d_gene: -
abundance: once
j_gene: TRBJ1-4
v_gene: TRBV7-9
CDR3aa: CASSLVQGVEEKLFF
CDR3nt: TGTGCCAGCAGCTTAGTTCAGGGAGTGGAAGAAAAACTGTTTTTT

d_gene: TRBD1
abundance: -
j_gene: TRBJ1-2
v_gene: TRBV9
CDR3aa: CASSVADRVGGYTF
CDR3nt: TGTGCCAGCAGCGTAGCGGACAGGGTGGGTGGCTACACCTTC

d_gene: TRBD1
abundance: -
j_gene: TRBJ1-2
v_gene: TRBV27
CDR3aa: CASSLWGTGARGYTF
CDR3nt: TGTGCCAGCAGTTTGTGGGGGACAGGGGCGAGAGGCTACACCTTC

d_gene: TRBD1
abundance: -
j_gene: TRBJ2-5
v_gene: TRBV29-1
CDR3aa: CSVTTGGQETQYF
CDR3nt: TGCAGCGTCACAACAGGGGGCCAGGAGACCCAGTACTTC

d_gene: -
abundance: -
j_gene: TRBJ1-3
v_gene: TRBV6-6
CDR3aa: CASSRTGIRNTIYF
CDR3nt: TGTGCCAGCAGCCGAACAGGAATTAGAAACACCATATATTTT

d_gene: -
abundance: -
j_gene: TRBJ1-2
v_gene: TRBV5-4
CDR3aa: CASSLRGYNYGYTF
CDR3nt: TGTGCCAGCAGCTTGCGCGGGTATAACTATGGCTACACCTTC

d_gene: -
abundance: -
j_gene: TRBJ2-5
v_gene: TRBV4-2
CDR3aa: CASSQYRGAQETQYF
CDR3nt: TGTGCCAGCAGCCAATATCGGGGGGCCCAAGAGACCCAGTACTTC

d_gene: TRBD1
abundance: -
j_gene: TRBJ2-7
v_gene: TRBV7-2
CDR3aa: CASSFAGTGGPLEQYF
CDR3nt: TGTGCCAGCAGCTTCGCTGGGACAGGGGGACCCCTCGAGCAGTACTTC

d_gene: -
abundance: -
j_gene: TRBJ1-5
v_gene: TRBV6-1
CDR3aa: CASSGGSYSNQPQHF
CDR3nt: TGTGCCAGCAGTGGGGGGTCCTATAGCAATCAGCCCCAGCATTTT

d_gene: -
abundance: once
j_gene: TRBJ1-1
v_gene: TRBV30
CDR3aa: CAWRPGPGSNTEAFF
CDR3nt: TGTGCCTGGAGACCGGGCCCCGGGTCGAACACTGAAGCTTTCTTT

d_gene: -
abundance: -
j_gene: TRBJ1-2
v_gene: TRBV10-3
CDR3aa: CAISYSSNYGYTF
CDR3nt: TGTGCCATCAGCTACAGCTCTAACTATGGCTACACCTTC

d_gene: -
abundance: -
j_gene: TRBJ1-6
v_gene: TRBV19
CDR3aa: CASSIARVGNSPLHF
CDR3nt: TGTGCCAGTAGTATAGCCAGGGTAGGGAATTCACCCCTCCACTTT

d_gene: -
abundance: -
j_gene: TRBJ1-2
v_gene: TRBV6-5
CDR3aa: CASSGGFIGDGYTF
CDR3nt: TGTGCCAGCAGTGGGGGTTTTATTGGTGATGGCTACACCTTC

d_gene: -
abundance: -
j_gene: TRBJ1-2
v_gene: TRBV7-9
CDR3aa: CASSLSPFGLYGYTF
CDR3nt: TGTGCCAGCAGCTTATCCCCGTTCGGCCTCTATGGCTACACCTTC

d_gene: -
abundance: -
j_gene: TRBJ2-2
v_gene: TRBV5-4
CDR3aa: CASSLDGGNTGELFF
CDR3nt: TGTGCCAGCAGCTTGGACGGGGGCAACACCGGGGAGCTGTTTTTT

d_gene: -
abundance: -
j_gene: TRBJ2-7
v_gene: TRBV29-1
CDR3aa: CSVAVVSYEQYF
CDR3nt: TGCAGCGTTGCAGTCGTTTCCTACGAGCAGTACTTC

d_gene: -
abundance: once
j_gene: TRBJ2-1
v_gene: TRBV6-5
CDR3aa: CASSYASIDRYNEQFF
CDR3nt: TGTGCCAGCAGTTACGCCTCAATTGACAGGTACAATGAGCAGTTCTTC

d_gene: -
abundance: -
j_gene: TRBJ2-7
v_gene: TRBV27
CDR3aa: CASGPIGGSYEQYF
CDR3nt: TGTGCCAGCGGCCCTATTGGAGGCTCCTACGAGCAGTACTTC

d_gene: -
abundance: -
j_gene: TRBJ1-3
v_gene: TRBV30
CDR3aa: CAWSVPGFGNTIYF
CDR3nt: TGTGCCTGGAGTGTGCCGGGATTTGGAAACACCATATATTTT

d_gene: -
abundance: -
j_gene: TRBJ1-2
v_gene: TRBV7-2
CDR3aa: CASSLGGSYGYTF
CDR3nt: TGTGCCAGCAGCTTAGGGGGCTCCTATGGCTACACCTTC

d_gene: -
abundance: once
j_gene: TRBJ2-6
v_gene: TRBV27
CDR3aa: CASTYSTVTAGANVLTF
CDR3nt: TGTGCCAGCACCTATTCGACTGTTACGGCCGGGGCCAACGTCCTGACTTTC

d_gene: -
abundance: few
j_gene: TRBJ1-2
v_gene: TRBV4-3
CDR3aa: CASSQDQTSVDGYTF
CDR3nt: TGCGCCAGCAGCCAAGACCAAACTTCGGTGGATGGCTACACCTTC

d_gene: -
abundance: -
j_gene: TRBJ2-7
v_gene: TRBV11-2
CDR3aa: CASSLIHSPEQYF
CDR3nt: TGTGCCAGCAGCTTAATCCACAGCCCCGAGCAGTACTTC

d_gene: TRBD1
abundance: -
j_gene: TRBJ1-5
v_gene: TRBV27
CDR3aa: CASRGQGPLSNQPQHF
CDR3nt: TGTGCCAGCAGAGGACAGGGCCCCCTTAGCAATCAGCCCCAGCATTTT

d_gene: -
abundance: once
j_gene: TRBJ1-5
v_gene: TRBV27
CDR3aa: CASSLSSTRPGQPQHF
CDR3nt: TGTGCCAGCAGTTTATCGAGTACCCGCCCGGGACAGCCCCAGCATTTT

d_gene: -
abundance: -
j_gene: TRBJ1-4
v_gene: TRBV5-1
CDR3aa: CASSSDTGGEKLFF
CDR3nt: TGCGCCAGCAGCTCGGACACCGGTGGGGAAAAACTGTTTTTT